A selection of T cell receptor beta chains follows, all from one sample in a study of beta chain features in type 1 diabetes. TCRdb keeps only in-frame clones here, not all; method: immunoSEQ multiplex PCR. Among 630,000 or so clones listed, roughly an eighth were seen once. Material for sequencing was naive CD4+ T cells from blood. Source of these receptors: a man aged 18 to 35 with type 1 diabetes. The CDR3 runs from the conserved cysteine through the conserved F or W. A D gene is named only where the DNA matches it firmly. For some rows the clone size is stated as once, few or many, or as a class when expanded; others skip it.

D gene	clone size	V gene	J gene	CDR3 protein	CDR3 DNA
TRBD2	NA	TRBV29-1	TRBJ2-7	CSVKAGGHSYEQYF	TGCAGCGTTAAGGCGGGAGGCCACTCCTACGAGCAGTACTTC
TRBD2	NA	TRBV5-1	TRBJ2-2	CASSNGLAGATGELFF	TGCGCCAGCAGCAATGGACTAGCGGGAGCAACCGGGGAGCTGTTTTTT
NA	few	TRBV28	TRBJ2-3	CASSSGDRTGDTQYF	TGTGCCAGCAGTTCAGGGGACCGAACGGGGGATACGCAGTATTTT
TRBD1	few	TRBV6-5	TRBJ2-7	CASSYQGGQGYEQYF	TGTGCCAGCAGTTACCAGGGGGGACAGGGATACGAGCAGTACTTC
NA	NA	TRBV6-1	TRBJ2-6	CASSALIYSGANVLTF	TGTGCCAGCAGTGCCCTGATTTACTCTGGGGCCAACGTCCTGACTTTC
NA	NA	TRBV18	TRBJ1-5	CASSPLGLIHQPQHF	TGTGCCAGCTCACCCTTGGGCCTTATCCATCAGCCCCAGCATTTT
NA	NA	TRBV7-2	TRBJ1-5	CASSLDSYNQPQHF	TGTGCCAGCAGCTTGGACAGTTACAATCAGCCCCAGCATTTT
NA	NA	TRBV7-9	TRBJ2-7	CASTELSYEQYF	TGTGCCAGCACCGAGCTCTCCTACGAGCAGTACTTC
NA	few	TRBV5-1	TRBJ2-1	CASSLYPGEYEQFF	TGCGCCAGCAGCTTGTATCCGGGAGAATATGAGCAGTTCTTC
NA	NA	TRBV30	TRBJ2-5	CAWSVPSARKRQETQYF	TGTGCCTGGAGTGTACCCTCCGCCAGGAAAAGACAAGAAACCCAGTACTTC
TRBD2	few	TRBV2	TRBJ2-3	CASRQTSLGTDTQYF	TGTGCCAGCAGGCAGACTAGCTTAGGCACAGATACGCAGTATTTT
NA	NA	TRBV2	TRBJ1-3	CASGGGLGNTIYF	TGTGCCAGCGGAGGGGGTCTTGGAAACACCATATATTTT
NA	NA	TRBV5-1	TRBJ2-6	CASSLFAAWNSGANVLTF	TGCGCCAGCAGCTTGTTCGCAGCGTGGAACTCTGGGGCCAACGTCCTGACTTTC
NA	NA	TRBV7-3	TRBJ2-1	CASSPPSKPYNEQFF	TGTGCCAGCAGCCCCCCCTCTAAACCTTACAATGAGCAGTTCTTC
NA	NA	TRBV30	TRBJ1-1	CAWSLRAASNTEAFF	TGTGCCTGGAGTCTAAGGGCCGCAAGTAACACTGAAGCTTTCTTT
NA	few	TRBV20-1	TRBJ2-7	CSASWTYEQYF	TGCAGTGCTAGTTGGACCTACGAGCAGTACTTC
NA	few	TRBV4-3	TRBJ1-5	CASSQGGGSNQPQHF	TGCGCCAGCAGCCAGGGAGGGGGGAGCAATCAGCCCCAGCATTTT
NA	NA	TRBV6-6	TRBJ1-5	CASSYETGGNQPQHF	TGTGCCAGCAGTTACGAAACAGGCGGGAATCAGCCCCAGCATTTT
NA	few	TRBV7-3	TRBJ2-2	CASSGLQGPGELFF	TGTGCCAGCAGCGGCCTACAGGGTCCCGGGGAGCTGTTTTTT
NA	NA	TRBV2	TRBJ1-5	CASSPGTGGNQPQHF	TGTGCCAGCAGTCCTGGGACGGGAGGAAATCAGCCCCAGCATTTT
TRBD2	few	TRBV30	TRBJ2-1	CAWSVGLTYNEQFF	TGTGCCTGGAGTGTGGGACTAACTTACAATGAGCAGTTCTTC
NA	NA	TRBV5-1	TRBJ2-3	CASSPSSDTQYF	TGCGCCAGCAGCCCATCATCAGATACGCAGTATTTT
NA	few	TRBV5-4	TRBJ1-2	CASSPDGPYGYTF	TGTGCCAGCAGCCCGGACGGTCCCTATGGCTACACCTTC
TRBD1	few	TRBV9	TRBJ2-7	CASSVAGTGGAYEQYF	TGTGCCAGCAGCGTGGCCGGGACAGGGGGCGCCTACGAGCAGTACTTC
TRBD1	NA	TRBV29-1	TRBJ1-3	CSAKRTGRSGNTIYF	TGCAGCGCAAAGAGGACAGGTCGCTCTGGAAACACCATATATTTT
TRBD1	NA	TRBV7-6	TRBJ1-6	CASRDREDSPLHF	TGTGCCAGCAGGGACAGGGAGGATTCACCCCTCCACTTT
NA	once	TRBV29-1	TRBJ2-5	CSVHLQDTGQYF	TGCAGCGTCCACCTACAGGACACGGGGCAGTACTTC
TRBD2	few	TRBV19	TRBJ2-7	CASSIPITSGSIYEQYF	TGTGCCAGTAGTATACCGATTACTAGCGGGAGTATCTACGAGCAGTACTTC
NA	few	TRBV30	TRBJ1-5	CAWSLRGNQPQHF	TGTGCCTGGAGTCTTAGGGGCAATCAGCCCCAGCATTTT
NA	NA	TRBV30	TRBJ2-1	CAWLKASEQFF	TGTGCCTGGCTGAAGGCTAGCGAGCAGTTCTTC
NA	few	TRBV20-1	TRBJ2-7	CSASRQDEQYF	TGCAGTGCTAGTAGGCAGGACGAGCAGTACTTC
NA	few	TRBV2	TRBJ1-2	CASGDYGYTF	TGTGCCAGCGGCGACTATGGCTACACCTTC
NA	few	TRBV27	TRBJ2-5	CASSPPYQETQYF	TGTGCCAGCAGTCCGCCGTACCAAGAGACCCAGTACTTC
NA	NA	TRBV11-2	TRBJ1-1	CASSPIGTEAFF	TGTGCCAGCAGTCCTATCGGGACTGAAGCTTTCTTT
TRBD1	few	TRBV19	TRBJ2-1	CASSITQGYNEQFF	TGTGCCAGTAGTATCACACAGGGGTACAATGAGCAGTTCTTC
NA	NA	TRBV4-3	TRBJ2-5	CASSQGQGYQETQYF	TGCGCCAGCAGCCAAGGGCAAGGGTACCAAGAGACCCAGTACTTC
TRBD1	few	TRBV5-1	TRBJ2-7	CASSFGTATPYEQYF	TGCGCCAGCAGCTTTGGGACAGCCACTCCCTACGAGCAGTACTTC
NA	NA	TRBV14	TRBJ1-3	CASSHSEGWVSGNTIYF	TGTGCCAGCAGCCACAGCGAAGGTTGGGTCTCTGGAAACACCATATATTTT
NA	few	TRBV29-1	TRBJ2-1	CSVVVYNEQFF	TGCAGCGTTGTGGTATACAATGAGCAGTTCTTC
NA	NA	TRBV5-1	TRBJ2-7	CASSLHSSYEQYF	TGCGCCAGCAGCTTGCACAGCTCCTACGAGCAGTACTTC
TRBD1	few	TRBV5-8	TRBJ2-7	CASSLTGTGEYEQYF	TGTGCCAGCAGCTTAACCGGGACAGGGGAGTACGAGCAGTACTTC
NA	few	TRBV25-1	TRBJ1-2	CASSVQGFYGYTF	TGTGCCAGCAGTGTTCAGGGGTTCTATGGCTACACCTTC
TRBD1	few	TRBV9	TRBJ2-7	CASSEKASGTGGSYEQYF	TGTGCCAGCAGCGAAAAAGCTTCCGGGACAGGGGGCTCCTACGAGCAGTACTTC
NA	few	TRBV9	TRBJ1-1	CASSALGPEAFF	TGTGCCAGCAGCGCCCTGGGGCCGGAAGCTTTCTTT
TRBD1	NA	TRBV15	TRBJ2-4	CATSRVGQLIAKNIQYF	TGTGCCACCAGCAGAGTGGGACAGCTAATAGCCAAAAACATTCAGTACTTC
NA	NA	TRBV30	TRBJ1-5	CAWSVGGSNSNQPQHF	TGTGCCTGGAGTGTAGGCGGCTCCAATAGCAATCAGCCCCAGCATTTT
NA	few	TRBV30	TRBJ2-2	CAWSVNGLMFF	TGTGCCTGGAGTGTTAATGGACTGATGTTTTTT
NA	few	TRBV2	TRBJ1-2	CASSESRGRSYGYTF	TGTGCCAGCAGTGAAAGCAGGGGACGGAGCTATGGCTACACCTTC
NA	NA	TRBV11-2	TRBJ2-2	CAEQGRNTGELFF	TGTGCTGAACAGGGTCGGAACACCGGGGAGCTGTTTTTT